This T cell receptor (beta chain) was identified during a study of CD8+ T cells in alopecia areata. Regarding the study as a whole: Relative to mice, TCR sharing across patients was less clear, a difference possibly HLA-related. Lesional tissue from the scalp (especially in alopecia totalis/universalis) showed higher clonality than normal scalp.

The V gene's germline CDR1 is LNHDA and CDR2 SQIVND (reference sequence). Between the trimmed V and J ends, which lost 4 bases and 0 bases, there was a span of 6 bases. CDR3 length equals 14 residues. TCR sequencing used cDNA made by reverse transcription of extracted RNA. Some clones are missing from TCRdb's copy, which holds only in-frame ones; the method was immunoSEQ multiplex PCR. Of some 20,000 clones listed, 60% to 65% are singletons. With respect to this clone: No antigen is known for it.

About five patients' CD4+ populations were sorted into CD25+CD127- cells. Sorting of PBMCs yielded the CD4+ and CD8+ T cells. This chain uses TRBV19 with TRBJ2-2; unclear D gene. The receptor's source is a human donor with alopecia areata. What was sequenced was CD4+ Tregs sorted from blood. CDR3 sequence (DNA): TGTGCCAGTAGTAAGTTTCCGAACACCGGGGAGCTGTTTTTT. Protein: CASSKFPNTGELFF.